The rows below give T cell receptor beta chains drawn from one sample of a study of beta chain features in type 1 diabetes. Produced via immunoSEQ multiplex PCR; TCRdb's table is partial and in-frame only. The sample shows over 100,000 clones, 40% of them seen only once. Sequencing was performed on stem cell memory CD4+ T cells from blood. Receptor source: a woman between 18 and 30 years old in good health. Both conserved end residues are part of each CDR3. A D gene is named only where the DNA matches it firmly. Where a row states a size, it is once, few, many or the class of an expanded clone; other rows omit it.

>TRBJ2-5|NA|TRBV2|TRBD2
TGTGCCAGCGAGCGGGAGGGCCTAAAGACCCAGTACTTC
CASEREGLKTQYF
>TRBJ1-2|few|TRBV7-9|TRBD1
TGTGCCAGCAGCTCGTCCGGGACAGGGGCGCATGGCTACACCTTC
CASSSSGTGAHGYTF
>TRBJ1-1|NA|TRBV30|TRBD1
TGTGCCTGGATACGACAGGGGGCGTGGAACACTGAAGCTTTCTTT
CAWIRQGAWNTEAFF
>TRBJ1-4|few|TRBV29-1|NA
TGCAGCGTTGACAGGGGATCAAAACTGTTTTTT
CSVDRGSKLFF
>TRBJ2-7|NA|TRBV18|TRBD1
TGTGCCAGCTCCTTACCGGGACAGGGCTCCTACGAGCAGTACTTC
CASSLPGQGSYEQYF
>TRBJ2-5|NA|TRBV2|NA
TGTGCCAGCAGTGGGCAGTCCCAAGAGACCCAGTACTTC
CASSGQSQETQYF
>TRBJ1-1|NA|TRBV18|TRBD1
TGTGCCAGCTCTGCTTCACAGGGGGCTGGGAGGACTGAAGCTTTCTTT
CASSASQGAGRTEAFF
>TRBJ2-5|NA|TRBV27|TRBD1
TGTGCCAGCAGACGCTACCTGGACAGGTCATTAGAGACCCAGTACTTC
CASRRYLDRSLETQYF
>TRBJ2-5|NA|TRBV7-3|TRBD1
TGTGCCAGCAGCCCGACAGGGGGAGCAGAGACCCAGTACTTC
CASSPTGGAETQYF
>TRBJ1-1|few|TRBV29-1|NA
TGCAGCGTGCGGCCCCTGAGCACTGAAGCTTTCTTT
CSVRPLSTEAFF